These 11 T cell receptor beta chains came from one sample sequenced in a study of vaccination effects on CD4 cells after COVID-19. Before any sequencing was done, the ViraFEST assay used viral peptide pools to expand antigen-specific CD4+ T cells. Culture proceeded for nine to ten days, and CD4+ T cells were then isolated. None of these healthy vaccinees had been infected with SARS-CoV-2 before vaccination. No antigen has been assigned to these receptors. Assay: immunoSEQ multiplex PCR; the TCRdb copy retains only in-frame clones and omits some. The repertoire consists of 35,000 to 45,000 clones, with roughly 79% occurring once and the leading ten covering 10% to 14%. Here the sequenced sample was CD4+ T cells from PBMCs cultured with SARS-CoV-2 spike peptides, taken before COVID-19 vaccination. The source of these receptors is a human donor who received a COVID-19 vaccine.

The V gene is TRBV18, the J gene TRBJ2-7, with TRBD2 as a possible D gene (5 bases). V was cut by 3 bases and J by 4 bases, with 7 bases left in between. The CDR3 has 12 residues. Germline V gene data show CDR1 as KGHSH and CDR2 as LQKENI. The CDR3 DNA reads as TGTGCCAGCTCACCGGGGAGTTACGAGCAGTACGTC. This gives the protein CASSPGSYEQYV.

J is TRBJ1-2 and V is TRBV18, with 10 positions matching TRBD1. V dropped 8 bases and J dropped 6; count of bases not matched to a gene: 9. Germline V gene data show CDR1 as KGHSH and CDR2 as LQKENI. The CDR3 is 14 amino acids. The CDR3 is CASHQGQGTDGYTF. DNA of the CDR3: TGTGCCAGCCACCAGGGACAGGGGACCGATGGCTACACCTTC.

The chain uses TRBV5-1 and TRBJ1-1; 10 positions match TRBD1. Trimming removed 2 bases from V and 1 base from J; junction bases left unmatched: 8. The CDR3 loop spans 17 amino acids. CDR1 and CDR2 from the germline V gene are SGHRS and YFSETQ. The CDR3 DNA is TGCGCCAGCAGCTTAGACGGGACAGGGGCCGCGAACACTGAAGCTTTCTTT. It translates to CASSLDGTGAANTEAFF. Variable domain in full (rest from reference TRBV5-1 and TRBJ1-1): KAGVTQTPRYLIKTRGQQVTLSCSPISGHRSVSWYQQTPGQGLQFLFEYFSETQRNKGNFPGRFSGRQFSNSRSEMNVSTLELGDSALYLCASSLDGTGAANTEAFFGQGTRLTVV.

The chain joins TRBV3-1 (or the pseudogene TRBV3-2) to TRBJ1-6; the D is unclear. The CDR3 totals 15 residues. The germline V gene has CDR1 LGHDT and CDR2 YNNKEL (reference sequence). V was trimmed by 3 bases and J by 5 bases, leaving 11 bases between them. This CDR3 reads CASSHNGHNNSPLHF. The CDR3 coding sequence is TGTGCCAGCAGCCACAATGGGCACAATAATTCACCCCTCCACTTT.

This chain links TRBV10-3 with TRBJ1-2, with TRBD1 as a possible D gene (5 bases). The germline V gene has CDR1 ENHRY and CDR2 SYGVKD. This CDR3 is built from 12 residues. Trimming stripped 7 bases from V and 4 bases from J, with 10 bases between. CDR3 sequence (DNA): TGTGCCATCACCCGGGACGGCTATGGCTACACCTTC. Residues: CAITRDGYGYTF.

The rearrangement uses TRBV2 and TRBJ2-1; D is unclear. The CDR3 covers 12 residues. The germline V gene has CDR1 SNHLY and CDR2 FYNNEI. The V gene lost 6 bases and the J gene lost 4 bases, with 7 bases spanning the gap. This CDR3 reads CASRRQYNEQFF. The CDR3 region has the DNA TGTGCCAGCAGGCGACAATACAATGAGCAGTTCTTC.

CDR3 DNA sequence: TGTGCCAGCAGTTACTACAGGGGGCATTCGAACACTGAAGCTTTCTTT. Translation gives CASSYYRGHSNTEAFF. The chain joins TRBV6-2 or TRBV6-3 to TRBJ1-1; TRBD1 agrees at 9 bases. This CDR3 is built from 16 residues. V lost 1 base and J lost 1; bases outside the gene matches: 4. The germline V gene encodes CDR1 MNHEY and CDR2 SVGEGT.

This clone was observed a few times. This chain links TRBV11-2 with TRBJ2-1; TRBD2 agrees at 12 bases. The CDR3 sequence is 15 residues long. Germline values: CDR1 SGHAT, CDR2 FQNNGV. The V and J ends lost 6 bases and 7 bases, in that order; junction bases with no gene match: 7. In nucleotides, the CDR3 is TGTGCCAGCAGACCTAGCGGGGGGGCCGGTAATGAGCAGTTCTTC. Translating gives CASRPSGGAGNEQFF.

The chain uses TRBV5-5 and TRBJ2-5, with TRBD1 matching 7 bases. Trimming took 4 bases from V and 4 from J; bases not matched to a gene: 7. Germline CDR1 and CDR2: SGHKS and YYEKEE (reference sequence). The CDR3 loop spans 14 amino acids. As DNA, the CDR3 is TGTGCCAGCAGCGAAGTAGGGACAGTAGAGACCCAGTACTTC. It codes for CASSEVGTVETQYF.

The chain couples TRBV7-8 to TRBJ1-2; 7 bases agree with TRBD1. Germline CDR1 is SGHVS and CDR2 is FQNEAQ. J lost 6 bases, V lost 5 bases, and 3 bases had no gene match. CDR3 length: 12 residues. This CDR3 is CASSLTGNGYTF. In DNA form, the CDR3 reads TGTGCCAGCAGCCTGACAGGGAATGGCTACACCTTC.

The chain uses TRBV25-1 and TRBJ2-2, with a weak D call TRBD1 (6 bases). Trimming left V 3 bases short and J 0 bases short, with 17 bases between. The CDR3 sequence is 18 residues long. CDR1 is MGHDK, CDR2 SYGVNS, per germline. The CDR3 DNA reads TGTGCCAGCAGTGATCCCTCAGGGGCAATCCCGAACACCGGGGAGCTGTTTTTT. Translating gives CASSDPSGAIPNTGELFF. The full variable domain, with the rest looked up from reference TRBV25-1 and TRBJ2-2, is EADIYQTPRYLVIGTGKKITLECSQTMGHDKMYWYQQDPGMELHLIHYSYGVNSTEKGDLSSESTVSRIRTEHFPLTLESARPSHTSQYLCASSDPSGAIPNTGELFFGEGSRLTVL.